This T cell receptor beta chain was sequenced during a study of cytomegalovirus exposure and HLA in healthy donors. In regard to this clone: Different DNA sequences within this sample yield the same CDR3.

The PCR used 60 Vbeta and 13 Jbeta primers. In the source study's methods: About 11 million of the roughly 80 million unique TCR beta chains counted in a later analysis were shared. The method was immunoSEQ multiplex PCR; TCRdb's version includes in-frame clones alone and lacks a portion of them. Clone size and the V and J calls come from that table; the DNA yielded D and trimming. The sample has around 200,000 clones, almost 80% seen once. This CDR3 contains 13 residues. Germline CDR1 is SGDLS and CDR2 is YYNGEE. V dropped 2 bases and J dropped 1 base, with 6 bases sitting between them. V is TRBV9 and J is TRBJ1-1; D is uncertain. The receptor comes from a woman aged 18-29 years in good health and CMV-seronegative. Material: PBMCs. CDR3 sequence: CASSVTGNTEAFF. CDR3 sequence (DNA): TGTGCCAGCAGCGTTACCGGGAACACTGAAGCTTTCTTT.